The rows below give T cell receptor beta chains drawn from one sample of a study of T cells in Graves' hyperthyroidism and ophthalmopathy. MiXCR was run by TCRdb on the multiplex PCR reads, yielding one entry per CDR3 protein. The table has around 530,000 distinct CDR3 sequences, roughly 18% seen once. The sequencing input was blood. These TCRs come from a woman aged 18-35 years with Graves' ophthalmopathy. The CDR3 runs from the conserved cysteine through the conserved F or W. The D gene is left open where the match is weak. The size entry is marked missing in some rows and otherwise reads once, few, many or a size class.

D	size	J	V	DNA	CDR3
.	.	TRBJ2-3	TRBV29-1	TGCAGCGTTGTTGCCCGGGGGGCCCTTAGGGATACGCAGTATTTT	CSVVARGALRDTQYF
TRBD2	many	TRBJ2-1	TRBV16	TGTGCCAGCAGCCAATCCTTCGGGAGGGGGCAGTTCTTC	CASSQSFGRGQFF
.	.	TRBJ2-7	TRBV18	TGTGCCAGCTCACCCGTAGGCTACGAGCAGTACTTC	CASSPVGYEQYF
TRBD2	many	TRBJ2-1	TRBV12-3/TRBV12-4	TGTGCCAGCAGCCAACTAGCGGGAGGCCACTCCTACAATGAGCAGTTCTTC	CASSQLAGGHSYNEQFF
.	many	TRBJ2-7	TRBV30	TGTGCCTGGACGGGCGGTTACGAGCAGTACTTC	CAWTGGYEQYF
TRBD1	few	TRBJ2-7	TRBV19	TGTGCCAGTAGATCCGACAGGGATCAGCAAGGAGATGACGAGCAGTACTTC	CASRSDRDQQGDDEQYF
.	many	TRBJ1-1	TRBV28	TGTGCCAGCAGTTTTGGGGGCACGAACACTGAAGCTTTCTTT	CASSFGGTNTEAFF
.	.	TRBJ2-1	TRBV24-1	TGTGCCACCAGTGATTCGACGGAGCTGAGGGGCAATGAGCAGTTCTTC	CATSDSTELRGNEQFF
.	few	TRBJ1-5	TRBV19	TGTGCCAGTAGTGTAGGTAGGGGCGGCAATCAGCCCCAGCATTTT	CASSVGRGGNQPQHF
.	.	TRBJ2-1	TRBV6-2/TRBV6-3	TGTGCCAGCAATTGGAGTGGCGAGCAGTTCTTC	CASNWSGEQFF
TRBD2	.	TRBJ2-3	TRBV7-9	TGTGCCAGCAGCCCCCGGACTAGCGGACATACGCAGTATTTT	CASSPRTSGHTQYF
.	many	TRBJ2-7	TRBV30	TGTGCCTGGAGTACCATCTCCTACGAGCAGTACTTC	CAWSTISYEQYF
TRBD1	few	TRBJ1-2	TRBV7-2	TGTGCCAGCAGTGACAGGGGAGAGGGCTACACCTTC	CASSDRGEGYTF
TRBD2	.	TRBJ2-2	TRBV6-2/TRBV6-3	TGTGCCAGCGGGAGGGCCGGGGAGCTGTTTTTT	CASGRAGELFF
TRBD2	many	TRBJ2-1	TRBV28	TGTGCCAGCAGAATTAGCGGGGCGAGGTACAATGAGCAGTTCTTC	CASRISGARYNEQFF
.	many	TRBJ1-5	TRBV30	TGTGCCTGGAGTGTGTCGTCAGTTAGCAATCAGCCCCAGCATTTT	CAWSVSSVSNQPQHF
.	many	TRBJ1-5	TRBV6-1	TGCGCCAGCAGTGAGGGAGCCAATCAGCCCCAGCATTTT	CASSEGANQPQHF
.	.	TRBJ1-5	TRBV19	TGTGCCAGTAGTGCGGACGGAGGGAGAAATCAGCCCCAGCATTTT	CASSADGGRNQPQHF
.	many	TRBJ1-3	TRBV30	TGTGCCGCTCGGAAACAGGCGGGAAACACCATATATTTT	CAARKQAGNTIYF
TRBD2	few	TRBJ2-7	TRBV6-1	TGTGCCAGCAGGTTAGCGGGGAGCTCCTACGAGCAGTACTTC	CASRLAGSSYEQYF
TRBD1	few	TRBJ2-2	TRBV5-1	TGCGCCAGCAGCTTATGGACAGGGGCCGGGGAGCTGTTTTTT	CASSLWTGAGELFF
TRBD1	once	TRBJ1-2	TRBV3-1	TGTGCCAGCAGTCGACAGGGTCGCGTTGGCTACACCTTC	CASSRQGRVGYTF
TRBD2	.	TRBJ2-1	TRBV5-1	TGCGCCAGCAGCTTGGAAGCCCTAGCGGAGAACTCCTACAATGAGCAGTTCTTC	CASSLEALAENSYNEQFF
.	many	TRBJ2-5	TRBV12-3/TRBV12-4	TGTGCCAGCAGTTTAGCGAAAGCGTCCCAAGAGACCCAGTACTTC	CASSLAKASQETQYF
.	many	TRBJ2-3	TRBV20-1	TGCAGTGCTAGCGGGACCGGGGTGAGGACAGATACGCAGTATTTT	CSASGTGVRTDTQYF